This T cell receptor (beta chain) was recorded in a study of cytomegalovirus exposure and HLA in healthy donors. The PCR employed 60 Vbeta primers together with 13 Jbeta primers. Measured with immunoSEQ multiplex PCR; TCRdb has only the in-frame clones, and not every one. Of 130,000 or so clones in the sample, roughly 71% are singletons; the top ten hold more than 1.1%. A word on this clone: Its antigen is unidentified.

General observations from the study: A later analysis showed that HLA-associated TCR beta chains had undergone more clonal expansion than equally common others.

There are 15 residues in the CDR3. The germline CDR1 and CDR2 sequences are SGHVS and FNYEAQ. V shed 1 base and J 11 bases; nucleotides not matched to a gene: 9. Material for sequencing was PBMCs. This sequence joins TRBV7-6 and TRBJ1-4, with 8 bases that match TRBD1. The source of this sequence is a woman aged 35 to 49 in good health and CMV-seronegative. CDR3 residues: CASSLEAGGLRKLFF. DNA of the CDR3: TGTGCCAGCAGCTTAGAGGCAGGGGGCCTCAGGAAACTGTTTTTT.